This record concerns one T cell receptor (beta chain) sequence. The antigen remains unidentified. The sample is drawn from a study of cytomegalovirus exposure and HLA in healthy donors. A multiplex PCR was run with 60 Vbeta primers and 13 Jbeta primers. Measured with immunoSEQ multiplex PCR; TCRdb has only the in-frame clones, and not every one. The table records around 150,000 clones, more than 70% of them present only once. This CDR3 is built from 11 residues. The germline V and J ends were trimmed by 7 bases and 6 bases, with 10 bases remaining between them. Germline V CDR1 and CDR2: SNHLY, FYNNEI. Donors counted as nominally healthy when sampled, yet unrecorded immune exposures were likely. The study's findings and limits: CMV antigen specificity of a few CMV-associated chains was confirmed in vitro. Sequencing likely caused a cluster of highly shared sequence variants.

The chain has TRBV2 and TRBJ2-7, with D maybe TRBD1 (5 bases). The sequenced sample was PBMCs. The clonotype was recovered from a woman in her thirties or forties in good health and CMV-seronegative. CDR3 in DNA: TGTGCCAGCAACCAGGGTGGCGAGCAGTACTTC. Its protein is CASNQGGEQYF.